These 17 T cell receptor beta chains were all obtained from the same sample, sequenced in a study of technical replicates of blood from a few donors. The method was immunoSEQ multiplex PCR; TCRdb's version includes in-frame clones alone and lacks a portion of them. This sample carries about 59,000 clones, 93% of them seen once, and the ten largest clones take around 4.2%. Input material: PBMCs. These receptors came from a human donor in good health. Some clones in this sample may be carry-over from other donors' samples.

The chain employs TRBV6-6 and TRBJ2-3; D possibly corresponds to TRBD2 (5 bases). Trimming shortened V by 6 bases and J by 0 bases, and 7 bases separated the two germline ends. CDR3 length: 13 amino acids. Germline loops: CDR1 MNHNY, CDR2 SVGAGI (reference sequence). CDR3 coding DNA: TGTGCCAGCAGGGAGGTTAGCACAGATACGCAGTATTTT. It codes for CASREVSTDTQYF.

V gene TRBV6-1 combines with J gene TRBJ2-7; 9 bases are a match to TRBD1. V lost 6 bases and J lost 2; bases outside the gene matches: 5. CDR3 size: 14 residues. The germline gives CDR1 MNHNS, CDR2 SASEGT. CDR3 in amino acids: CASRRTGDPYEQYF. Here the CDR3 DNA reads TGTGCCAGCAGGCGGACAGGGGACCCCTACGAGCAGTACTTC.

The chain combines TRBV7-9 with TRBJ1-3; TRBD1 matches at 7 bases. The germline CDR1 and CDR2 sequences are SEHNR and FQNEAQ (reference sequence). This CDR3 is 13 amino acids long. The V and J ends lost 6 bases and 3 bases, in that order; junction bases with no gene match: 2. The CDR3 reads CASRRGLGNTIYF. Here the CDR3 DNA reads TGTGCCAGCAGAAGGGGGCTTGGAAACACCATATATTTT. The whole variable domain, filled in from reference TRBV7-9 and TRBJ1-3, reads DTGVSQNPRHKITKRGQNVTFRCDPISEHNRLYWYRQTLGQGPEFLTYFQNEAQLEKSRLLSDRFSAERPKGSFSTLEIQRTEQGDSAMYLCASRRGLGNTIYFGEGSWLTVV.

This clone was seen just once. This chain joins TRBV4-3 and TRBJ2-3; TRBD2 matches at 12 bases. The length of the CDR3 is 18 residues. Germline lookup yields CDR1 LGHNA and CDR2 YSLEER. V was clipped by 4 bases and J by 5 bases; unmatched bases: 13. CDR3 nucleotides: TGCGCCAGCAGCCTCCGACTAGCGGGAGAGAAATTGATAGATACGCAGTATTTT. Translating gives CASSLRLAGEKLIDTQYF.

The rearrangement uses TRBV5-1 and TRBJ2-3, with 11 bases matching TRBD2. This CDR3 spans 15 amino acids. J lost 2 bases, V lost 5 bases, and 4 bases had no gene match. Germline values: CDR1 SGHRS, CDR2 YFSETQ. The CDR3 nucleotides are TGCGCCAGCAGACTAGCGGGGGCCTACACAGATACGCAGTATTTT. Translation gives CASRLAGAYTDTQYF.

The chain uses TRBV4-1 and TRBJ2-3, with 8 bases aligning to TRBD1. CDR1 and CDR2 (germline): MGHRA, YSYEKL. V was clipped by 6 bases and J by 6 bases; unmatched bases: 17. The CDR3 runs 17 residues. CDR3 sequence reads: CASRRTPGQASGDTQYF. CDR3 coding DNA: TGCGCCAGCAGAAGGACTCCGGGACAGGCCTCAGGGGATACGCAGTATTTT.

This clone was detected only once. This rearrangement joins TRBV4-1 to TRBJ2-1; D gene unclear. CDR1 is MGHRA and CDR2 is YSYEKL in the germline V gene. V lost 1 base and J lost 1, with 11 bases in between. CDR3 length: 16 amino acids. The CDR3 nucleotides are TGCGCCAGCAGCCAAGTTGACTTATTTTCCTACAATGAGCAGTTCTTC. This translates into CASSQVDLFSYNEQFF.

The rearrangement links TRBV19 to TRBJ1-6, with D unresolved. Germline CDR1 is LNHDA and CDR2 is SQIVND (reference sequence). The CDR3 is made up of 17 amino acids. V was cut by 3 bases and J by 0 bases, with 12 bases left in between. DNA of the CDR3: TGTGCCAGTAGTATGTCGGTCAAGAACTCCTATAATTCACCCCTCCACTTT. Translating it yields CASSMSVKNSYNSPLHF.

Concerning this clone itself: Germline and junction disagree at one end, which may indicate a read error. The J gene is TRBJ1-2, the V gene TRBV7-9; D is possibly TRBD1 (5 bases). Germline CDR1 is SEHNR and CDR2 is FQNEAQ (reference sequence). CDR3 length: 14 residues. The CDR3 spells CASTLSGINYGYTF. In nucleotides, the CDR3 is TGTGCCAGCACCTTATCAGGGATTAACTATGGCTACACCTTC. The full variable domain, with the rest looked up from reference TRBV7-9 and TRBJ1-2, is DTGVSQNPRHKITKRGQNVTFRCDPISEHNRLYWYRQTLGQGPEFLTYFQNEAQLEKSRLLSDRFSAERPKGSFSTLEIQRTEQGDSAMYLCASTLSGINYGYTFGSGTRLTVV.

CDR3 sequence reads: CATSMGQGDNQPQHF. CDR3 sequence (DNA): TGTGCCACCAGCATGGGACAGGGCGACAATCAGCCCCAGCATTTT. The gene calls are TRBV15 and TRBJ1-5; 9 bases agree with TRBD1. Germline CDR1 reads LNHNV; CDR2 reads YYDKDF (reference sequence). V gave up 4 bases and J gave up 3 bases; unmatched junction bases: 4. The CDR3 is made up of 15 amino acids.

This chain uses TRBV18 with TRBJ1-1; D possibly corresponds to TRBD1 (5 bases). CDR3 length: 15 amino acids. The V end was cut by 3 bases, the J end by 1 base, with 12 bases between. Germline V gene data show CDR1 as KGHSH and CDR2 as LQKENI. The CDR3, as DNA: TGTGCCAGCTCACCGCAGGGACTGTCGAACACTGAAGCTTTCTTT. Translating it yields CASSPQGLSNTEAFF.

V and J are TRBV19 and TRBJ1-2; 7 nucleotides match TRBD1. The ends lost 5 bases at V and 5 bases at J; junction bases unmatched: 11. Germline CDR1 reads LNHDA; CDR2 reads SQIVND (reference sequence). The CDR3 has 15 amino acids. The CDR3 bases are TGTGCCAGTAGTTCAGACCCGGGACAGCTTTATGGCTACACCTTC. It codes for CASSSDPGQLYGYTF.

The rearrangement uses TRBV4-3 and TRBJ1-1; 7 bases map to TRBD1. V was clipped by 3 bases and J by 5 bases; unmatched bases: 3. Germline V gives CDR1 LGHNA, CDR2 YSLEER. CDR3 length: 13 residues. In DNA, the CDR3 is TGCGCCAGCAGCCAGGCGACAGGGACTGAAGCTTTCTTT. This encodes CASSQATGTEAFF.

CDR3 loop: CATQTGVGGYEQYF. DNA for the CDR3: TGTGCTACGCAGACAGGGGTCGGGGGCTACGAGCAGTACTTC. The rearrangement joins TRBV2 to TRBJ2-7, with 8 bases matching TRBD1. The germline gives CDR1 SNHLY, CDR2 FYNNEI. This CDR3 spans 14 amino acids.

In regard to this clone: The sample carries other DNA sequences with the same CDR3. The chain is built from TRBV6-5 and TRBJ2-7; 12 bases fit TRBD2. Germline V gives CDR1 MNHEY, CDR2 SVGAGI. The V and J ends lost 3 bases and 1 base, in that order; junction bases with no gene match: 4. The CDR3 sequence is 16 residues long. The CDR3 is CASSYSGTSGSYEQYF. CDR3 nucleotide sequence: TGTGCCAGCAGTTATTCCGGGACTAGCGGGTCCTACGAGCAGTACTTC.

This clone has a single count. The CDR3 loop is CASSYGRDYNEQFF. The CDR3 DNA sequence: TGTGCCAGCAGTTACGGGAGGGACTACAATGAGCAGTTCTTC. This chain connects TRBV27 to TRBJ2-1, with 8 positions matching TRBD2. The CDR3 is 14 amino acids. The germline V gene encodes CDR1 MNHEY and CDR2 SMNVEV (reference sequence). V shed 4 bases, J shed 3 bases, and the junction held 2 bases outside the gene matches.

This chain connects TRBV19 to TRBJ2-7; TRBD2 agrees at 8 bases. Germline CDR1 LNHDA, CDR2 SQIVND (reference sequence). The CDR3 is made up of 13 amino acids. The V and J ends lost 6 bases and 3 bases, in that order; junction bases with no gene match: 4. The CDR3 DNA reads as TGTGCCAGTAGCGGACTAGCAGACTACGAGCAGTACTTC. Protein: CASSGLADYEQYF.